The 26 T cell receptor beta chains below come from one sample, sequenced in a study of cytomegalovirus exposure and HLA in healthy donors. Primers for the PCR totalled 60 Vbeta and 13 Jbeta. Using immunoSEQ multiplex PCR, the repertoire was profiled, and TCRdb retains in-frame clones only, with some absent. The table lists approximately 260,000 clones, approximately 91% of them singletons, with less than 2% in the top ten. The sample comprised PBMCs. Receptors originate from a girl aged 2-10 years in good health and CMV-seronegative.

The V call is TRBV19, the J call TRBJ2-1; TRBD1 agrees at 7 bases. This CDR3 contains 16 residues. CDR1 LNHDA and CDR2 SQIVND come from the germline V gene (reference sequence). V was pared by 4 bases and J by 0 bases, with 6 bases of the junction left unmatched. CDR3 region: CASSTTGISSYNEQFF. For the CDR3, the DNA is TGTGCCAGTAGTACGACAGGGATAAGCTCCTACAATGAGCAGTTCTTC.

CDR3 in amino acids: CASSANNRNTEAFF. DNA for the CDR3: TGTGCCAGCAGTGCAAACAACAGGAACACTGAAGCTTTCTTT. The rearrangement links TRBV9 to TRBJ1-1; D is undetermined. In germline, CDR1 is SGDLS, CDR2 YYNGEE. V dropped 5 bases and J dropped 1 base, with 12 bases sitting between them. CDR3 length equals 14 residues.

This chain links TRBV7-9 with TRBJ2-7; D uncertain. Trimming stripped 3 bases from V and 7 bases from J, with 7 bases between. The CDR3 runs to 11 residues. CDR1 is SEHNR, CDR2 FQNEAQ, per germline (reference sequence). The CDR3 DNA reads TGTGCCAGCAGCTTGGTCGGGGAGCAGTACTTC. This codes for CASSLVGEQYF.

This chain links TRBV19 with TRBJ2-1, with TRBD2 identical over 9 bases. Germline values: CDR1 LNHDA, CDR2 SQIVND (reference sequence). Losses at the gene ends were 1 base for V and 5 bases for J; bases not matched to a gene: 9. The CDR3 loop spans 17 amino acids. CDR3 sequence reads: CASSIGSTSGRDNEQFF. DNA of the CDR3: TGTGCCAGTAGTATAGGATCGACTAGCGGTAGGGACAATGAGCAGTTCTTC.

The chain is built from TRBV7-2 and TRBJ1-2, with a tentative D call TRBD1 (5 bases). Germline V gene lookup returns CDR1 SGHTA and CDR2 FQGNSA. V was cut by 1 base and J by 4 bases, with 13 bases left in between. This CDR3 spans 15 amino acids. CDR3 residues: CASSLDPGLGYGYTF. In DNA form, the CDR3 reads TGTGCCAGCAGCTTAGATCCGGGACTCGGCTATGGCTACACCTTC.

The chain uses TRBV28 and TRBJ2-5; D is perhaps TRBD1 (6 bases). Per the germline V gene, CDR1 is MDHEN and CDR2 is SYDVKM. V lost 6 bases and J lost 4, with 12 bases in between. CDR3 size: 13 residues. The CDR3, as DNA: TGTGCCAGCAGACCGGGACAAGGAGAGACCCAGTACTTC. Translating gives CASRPGQGETQYF. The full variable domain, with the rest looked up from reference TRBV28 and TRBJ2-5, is DVKVTQSSRYLVKRTGEKVFLECVQDMDHENMFWYRQDPGLGLRLIYFSYDVKMKEKGDIPEGYSVSREKKERFSLILESASTNQTSMYLCASRPGQGETQYFGPGTRLLVL.

The CDR3 DNA reads as TGCGCCAGCAGCACCATTAGAAACAGCAAAGAGACCCAGTACTTC. This encodes CASSTIRNSKETQYF. V usage is TRBV4-1 and J usage is TRBJ2-5; D is unclear. This CDR3 has 15 amino acids. Germline CDR1 reads MGHRA; CDR2 reads YSYEKL. Trimming took 5 bases from V and 3 from J, leaving 16 bases between them.

The DNA of the CDR3 is TGTGCCAGCAGCTTGCAGGGGGCCTACAATGAGCAGTTCTTC. It is translated as CASSLQGAYNEQFF. This chain links TRBV5-4 with TRBJ2-1; 7 nucleotides align to TRBD1. The CDR3 spans 14 residues. The V and J ends lost 1 base and 2 bases, in that order; junction bases with no gene match: 0. CDR1 and CDR2 (germline): SGHNT, YYREEE (reference sequence). Complete variable domain (other parts from reference TRBV5-4 and TRBJ2-1): ETGVTQSPTHLIKTRGQQVTLRCSSQSGHNTVSWYQQALGQGPQFIFQYYREEENGRGNFPPRFSGLQFPNYSSELNVNALELDDSALYLCASSLQGAYNEQFFGPGTRLTVL.

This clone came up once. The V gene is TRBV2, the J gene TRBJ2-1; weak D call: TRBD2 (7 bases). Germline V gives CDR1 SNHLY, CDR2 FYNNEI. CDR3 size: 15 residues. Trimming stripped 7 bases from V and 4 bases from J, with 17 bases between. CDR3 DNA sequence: TGTGCCAGCATGGTAACGGGGGGCTCATACAATGAGCAGTTCTTC. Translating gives CASMVTGGSYNEQFF.

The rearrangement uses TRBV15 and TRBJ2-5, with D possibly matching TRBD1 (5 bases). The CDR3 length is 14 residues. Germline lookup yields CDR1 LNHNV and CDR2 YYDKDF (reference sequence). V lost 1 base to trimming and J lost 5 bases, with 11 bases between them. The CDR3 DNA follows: TGTGCCACCAGCAGAGGTTCCAGGGTGGAGACCCAGTACTTC. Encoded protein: CATSRGSRVETQYF.

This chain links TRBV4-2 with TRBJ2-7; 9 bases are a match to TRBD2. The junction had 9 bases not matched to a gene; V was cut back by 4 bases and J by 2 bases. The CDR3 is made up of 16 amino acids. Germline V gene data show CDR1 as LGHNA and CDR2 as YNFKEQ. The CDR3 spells CASSRTMAGGPYEQYF. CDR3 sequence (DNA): TGTGCCAGCAGCCGGACCATGGCGGGGGGGCCCTACGAGCAGTACTTC.

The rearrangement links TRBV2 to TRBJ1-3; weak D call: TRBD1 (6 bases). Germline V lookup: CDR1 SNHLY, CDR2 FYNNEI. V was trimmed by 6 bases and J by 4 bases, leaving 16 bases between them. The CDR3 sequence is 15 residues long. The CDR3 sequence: CASRVPGRGGNTIYF. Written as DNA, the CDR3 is TGTGCCAGCAGGGTACCTGGCAGGGGAGGAAACACCATATATTTT.

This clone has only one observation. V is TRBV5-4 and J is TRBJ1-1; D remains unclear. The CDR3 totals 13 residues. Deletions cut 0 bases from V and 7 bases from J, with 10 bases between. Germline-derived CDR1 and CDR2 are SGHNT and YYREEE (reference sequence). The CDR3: CASSLGQSFEAFF. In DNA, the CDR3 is TGTGCCAGCAGCTTGGGACAATCCTTTGAAGCTTTCTTT.

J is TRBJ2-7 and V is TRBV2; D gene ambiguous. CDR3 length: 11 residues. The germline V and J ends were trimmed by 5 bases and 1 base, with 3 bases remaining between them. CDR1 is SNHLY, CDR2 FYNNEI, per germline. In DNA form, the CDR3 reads TGTGCCAGCAGTCCTTCCTACGAGCAGTACTTC. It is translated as CASSPSYEQYF.

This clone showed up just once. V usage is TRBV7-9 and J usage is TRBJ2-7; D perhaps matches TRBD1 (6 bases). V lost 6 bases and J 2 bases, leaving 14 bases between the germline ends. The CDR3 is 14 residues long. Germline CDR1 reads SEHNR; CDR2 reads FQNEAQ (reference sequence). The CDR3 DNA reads TGTGCCAGCAGTCATCGGGACACAACCTACGAGCAGTACTTC. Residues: CASSHRDTTYEQYF.

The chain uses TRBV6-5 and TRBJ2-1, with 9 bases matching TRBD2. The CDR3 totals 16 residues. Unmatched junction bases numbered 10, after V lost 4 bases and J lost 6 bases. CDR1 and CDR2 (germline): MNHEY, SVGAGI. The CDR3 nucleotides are TGTGCCAGCAGTTGGTCTAGCGGGAAGTCGGGCAATGAGCAGTTCTTC. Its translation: CASSWSSGKSGNEQFF.

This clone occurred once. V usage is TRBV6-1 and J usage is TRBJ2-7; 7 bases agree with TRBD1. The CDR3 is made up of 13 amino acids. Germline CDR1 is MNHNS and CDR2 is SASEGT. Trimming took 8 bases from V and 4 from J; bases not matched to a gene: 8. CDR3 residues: CASREGQIYEQYF. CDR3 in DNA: TGTGCCAGCCGAGAGGGACAGATTTACGAGCAGTACTTC.

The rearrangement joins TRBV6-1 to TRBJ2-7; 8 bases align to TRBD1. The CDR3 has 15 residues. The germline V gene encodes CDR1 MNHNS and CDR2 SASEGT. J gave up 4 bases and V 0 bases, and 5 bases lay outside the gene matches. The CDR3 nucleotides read TGTGCCAGCAGTGAAGCGTCACAGGGGGTGTACGAGCAGTACTTC. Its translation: CASSEASQGVYEQYF.

The CDR3, as DNA: TGTGCCAGCAGCCGCGGACAGGGGGGCTACTATGGCTACACCTTC. Amino acid sequence: CASSRGQGGYYGYTF. V gene TRBV5-6 combines with J gene TRBJ1-2; 10 nucleotides match TRBD1. The germline gives CDR1 SGHDT, CDR2 YYEEEE. The CDR3 is 15 amino acids. After removal of 4 bases from V and 3 bases from J, the junction contained 6 bases not matched to a gene.

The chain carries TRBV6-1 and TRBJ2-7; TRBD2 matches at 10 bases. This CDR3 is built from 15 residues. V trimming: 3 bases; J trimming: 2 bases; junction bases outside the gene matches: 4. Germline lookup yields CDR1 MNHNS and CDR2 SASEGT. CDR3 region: CASSEGGLATYEQYF. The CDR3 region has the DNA TGTGCCAGCAGTGAGGGGGGACTAGCGACCTACGAGCAGTACTTC.

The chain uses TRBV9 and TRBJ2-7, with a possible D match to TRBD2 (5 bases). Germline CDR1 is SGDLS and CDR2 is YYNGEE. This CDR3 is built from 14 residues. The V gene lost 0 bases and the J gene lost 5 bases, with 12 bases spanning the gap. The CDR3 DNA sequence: TGTGCCAGCAGCGTAGATAGTCCGAGGGACGAGCAGTACTTC. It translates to CASSVDSPRDEQYF.

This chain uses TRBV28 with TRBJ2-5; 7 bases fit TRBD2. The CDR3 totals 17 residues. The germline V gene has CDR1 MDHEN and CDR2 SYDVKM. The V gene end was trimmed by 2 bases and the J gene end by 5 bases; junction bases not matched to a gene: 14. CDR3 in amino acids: CASSLPTTAGEGETQYF. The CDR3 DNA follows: TGTGCCAGCAGTTTACCTACGACTGCGGGGGAAGGGGAGACCCAGTACTTC.

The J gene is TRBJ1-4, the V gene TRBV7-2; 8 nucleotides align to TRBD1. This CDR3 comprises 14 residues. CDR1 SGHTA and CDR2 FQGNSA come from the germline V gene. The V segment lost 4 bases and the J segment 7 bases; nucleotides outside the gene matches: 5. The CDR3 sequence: CASSSRTGSEKLFF. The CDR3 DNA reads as TGTGCCAGCAGCTCGCGGACAGGGAGTGAAAAACTGTTTTTT.

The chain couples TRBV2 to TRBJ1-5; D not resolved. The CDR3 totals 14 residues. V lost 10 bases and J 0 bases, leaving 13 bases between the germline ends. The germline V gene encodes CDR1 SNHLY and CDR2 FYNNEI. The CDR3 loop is CATNEVYSNQPQHF. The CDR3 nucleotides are TGTGCCACAAACGAGGTGTATAGCAATCAGCCCCAGCATTTT. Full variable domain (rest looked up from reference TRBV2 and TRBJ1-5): EPEVTQTPSHQVTQMGQEVILRCVPISNHLYFYWYRQILGQKVEFLVSFYNNEISEKSEIFDDQFSVERPDGSNFTLKIRSTKLEDSAMYFCATNEVYSNQPQHFGDGTRLSIL.

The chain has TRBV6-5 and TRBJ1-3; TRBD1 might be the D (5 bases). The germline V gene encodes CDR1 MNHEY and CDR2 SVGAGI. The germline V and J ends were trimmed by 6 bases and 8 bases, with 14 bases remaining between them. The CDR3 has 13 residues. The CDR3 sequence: CASSQGALDTIYF. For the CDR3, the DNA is TGTGCCAGCAGCCAGGGTGCTCTAGACACCATATATTTT.

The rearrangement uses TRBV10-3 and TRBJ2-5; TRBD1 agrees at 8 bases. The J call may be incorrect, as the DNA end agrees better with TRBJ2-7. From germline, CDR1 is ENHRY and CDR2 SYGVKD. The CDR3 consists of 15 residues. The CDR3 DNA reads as TGTGCCATCAGCCCTCGGACAGGGAATACCTACGAGCAGTACTTC. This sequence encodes CAISPRTGNTYEQYF.